This is a list of T cell receptor beta chains from one sample in a study of T cells in Graves' hyperthyroidism and ophthalmopathy. TCRdb re-derived calls from the multiplex PCR reads in MiXCR, one entry per CDR3 protein. This sample has about 270,000 distinct CDR3 sequences; around 20% occur once, and the top ten carry around 64%. Material: blood. Source of these receptors: a young man with Graves' ophthalmopathy. Both conserved end residues are part of each CDR3. The D gene is left open where the match is weak. A row's size may be missing; if present it is once, few, many or a size class.

>NA|TRBV2|TRBJ2-3|many
TGTGCCAGCAGGCGCACAGATACGCAGTATTTT
CASRRTDTQYF
>TRBD2|TRBV6-1|TRBJ2-1|NA
TGTGCCAGCAGTAGCGGGAGGAACAATGAGCAGTTCTTC
CASSSGRNNEQFF
>TRBD2|TRBV9|TRBJ2-5|NA
TGTGCCAGCACCGTAGCGGGAGAGTCTCAAGAGACCCAGTACTTC
CASTVAGESQETQYF
>TRBD1|TRBV24-1|TRBJ2-5|NA
TGTGCCACCAGTGCTGGGACAGGGGAGGAAGAGACCCAGTACTTC
CATSAGTGEEETQYF
>NA|TRBV20-1|TRBJ2-5|many
TGCAGTGCTAGAGATCCTAGCGAAGAGACCCAGTACTTC
CSARDPSEETQYF
>NA|TRBV6-2/TRBV6-3|TRBJ2-7|NA
TGTGCCATCAGCGGTATGTCCTACGAGCAGTACTTC
CAISGMSYEQYF
>TRBD1|TRBV24-1|TRBJ1-5|few
TGTGCCACCAGTGATTCCGGGACAGGGGATCAGCCCCAGCATTTT
CATSDSGTGDQPQHF
>TRBD2|TRBV7-2|TRBJ2-3|many
TGTGCCAGCAGCCCTATAGCGGGAGCGGGCCCAGATACGCAGTATTTT
CASSPIAGAGPDTQYF
>TRBD2|TRBV3-1|TRBJ2-7|NA
TGTGCCAGCAGCCAAGGCAGGACTAGCGGGATATACGAGCAGTACTTC
CASSQGRTSGIYEQYF
>NA|TRBV7-3|TRBJ2-1|NA
TGTGCCAGCAGCTTATTTTTTACGGAATACAATGAGCAGTTCTTC
CASSLFFTEYNEQFF
>TRBD2|TRBV27|TRBJ2-7|many
TGTGCCAGCAGCACTCGGACTAGCGGGAGGTACGAGCAGTACTTC
CASSTRTSGRYEQYF
>NA|TRBV6-1|TRBJ1-2|NA
TGTGCCAGCAGTGAAGTTGCCAGAACCGTTTATGGCTACACCTTC
CASSEVARTVYGYTF
>TRBD2|TRBV19|TRBJ2-1|NA
TGTGCCAGTACCTTGGGACTAGCGGGAGGCAATGAGCAGTTCTTC
CASTLGLAGGNEQFF
>TRBD2|TRBV20-1|TRBJ2-7|few
TGCAGTGCTAGAGGACTAGCGGGAGTAGGGGAGCAGTACTTC
CSARGLAGVGEQYF
>NA|TRBV28|TRBJ1-6|NA
TGTGCCAGCAGCGACGGGGGGGCGAGGAATTCACCCCTCCACTTT
CASSDGGARNSPLHF
>NA|TRBV12-3/TRBV12-4|TRBJ1-5|many
TGTGCCAGCAGTTCTCCGGACGGGGATTATCAGCCCCAGCATTTT
CASSSPDGDYQPQHF
>NA|TRBV28|TRBJ1-4|NA
TGTGCCAGCAGTCGCGCGACTCACAGGGTAGCAGAAAAACTGTTTTTT
CASSRATHRVAEKLFF
>NA|TRBV11-2|TRBJ2-2|NA
TGTGCCAGCAACACTAGGAGGGTTACTTCCGGGGAGCTGTTTTTT
CASNTRRVTSGELFF
>TRBD1|TRBV2|TRBJ1-1|many
TGTGCCAGCAGTGAAGCAGCCGGGACAGGGGGCACTGAAGCTTTCTTT
CASSEAAGTGGTEAFF
>NA|TRBV10-3|TRBJ2-7|NA
TGTGCCATCAAGTCGGGCAGTTCCCACGAGCAGTACTTC
CAIKSGSSHEQYF
>NA|TRBV30|TRBJ2-6|many
TGTGCCTGGAGTGTACCTGGGGCCAACGTCCTGACTTTC
CAWSVPGANVLTF
>NA|TRBV28|TRBJ2-5|few
TGTGCCAGCAGTTTATTGGACGGGGGAGCGGATCAAGAGACCCAGTACTTC
CASSLLDGGADQETQYF
>NA|TRBV5-1|TRBJ2-7|few
TGCGCCAGCAGCTTGTATGGGAGCTCCTACGAGCAGTACTTC
CASSLYGSSYEQYF
>TRBD2|TRBV27|TRBJ2-5|few
TGTGCCAGCAGTTTACAGAGCGGGAAGGACGAGACCCAGTACTTC
CASSLQSGKDETQYF
>TRBD2|TRBV9|TRBJ2-1|NA
TGTGCCAGCAGTGTTAGCGGGCTTGGTGGCAATGAGCAGTTCTTC
CASSVSGLGGNEQFF
>NA|TRBV20-1|TRBJ2-1|NA
TGCAGTGCTAGCTTCGGCTCCTACAATGAGCAGTTCTTC
CSASFGSYNEQFF
>TRBD1|TRBV4-1|TRBJ2-2|few
TGCGCCAGCAGCCAAGGGACAGGACAAACCGGGGAGCTGTTTTTT
CASSQGTGQTGELFF
>NA|TRBV10-3|TRBJ1-5|NA
TGTGCCATCAGTGACAGGGTAGGAAATCAGCCCCAGCATTTT
CAISDRVGNQPQHF
>TRBD2|TRBV3-1|TRBJ2-1|NA
TGTGCCAGCAGCCTTAGCGGGATCAACCTGAATGAGCAGTTCTTC
CASSLSGINLNEQFF
>TRBD1|TRBV11-1|TRBJ2-3|NA
TGTGCCAGCAGCTTAGCGGGACAGGGGGCTACGAATACGCAGTATTTT
CASSLAGQGATNTQYF
>NA|TRBV20-1|TRBJ2-5|few
TGCAGTGCTAGACGGCCAGCCCAGGAGACCCAGTACTTC
CSARRPAQETQYF
>TRBD1|TRBV11-2|TRBJ1-6|many
TGTGCCAGCAGCTTAAACAGGGGCTATAATTCACCCCTCCACTTT
CASSLNRGYNSPLHF
>TRBD1|TRBV9|TRBJ2-7|few
TGTGCCAGCAGCACCGACAGGGGAACCAACGAGCAGTACTTC
CASSTDRGTNEQYF
>TRBD2|TRBV4-1|TRBJ2-1|NA
TGCGCCAGCAGCCAACCGGGACTAGCGGTTGACAATGAGCAGTTCTTC
CASSQPGLAVDNEQFF
>NA|TRBV4-1|TRBJ2-1|NA
TGCGCCAGCAGCCAAGATTACAATGAGCAGTTCTTC
CASSQDYNEQFF
>NA|TRBV3-1|TRBJ2-2|NA
TGTGCCAGCAGCCCCCGTCGGGTGCAGACCGGGGAGCTGTTTTTT
CASSPRRVQTGELFF
>TRBD1|TRBV20-1|TRBJ2-1|many
TGCAGTGCTAGTCCTGACAGGGGCCGTCGGGATGAGCAGTTCTTC
CSASPDRGRRDEQFF
>TRBD2|TRBV20-1|TRBJ2-7|few
TGCAGTGCTACAATAGCGGGAGGGGCCCCCTACGAGCAGTACTTC
CSATIAGGAPYEQYF
>NA|TRBV6-1|TRBJ2-3|few
TGTGCCAGCAGTCTCCAATCAGGGGTGGGCACAGATACGCAGTATTTT
CASSLQSGVGTDTQYF
>NA|TRBV20-1|TRBJ2-1|NA
TGCAGTGCTAGAGATCCTAGAACCTTGAAGAATGAGCAGTTCTTC
CSARDPRTLKNEQFF
>NA|TRBV6-1|TRBJ2-7|many
TGTGCCAGCAGTGAGGATGGGAGCGGTACCTACGAGCAGTACTTC
CASSEDGSGTYEQYF
>TRBD2|TRBV9|TRBJ2-5|few
TGTGCCAGCAGCTCGGGGGGGGCAGTGGAGACCCAGTACTTC
CASSSGGAVETQYF
>TRBD2|TRBV11-1|TRBJ2-7|NA
TGTGCCAGCAGTTACACTAGCGGGAGAGGCGAGCAGTACTTC
CASSYTSGRGEQYF